This paragraph reports one T cell receptor (beta chain). Its antigen is as yet unknown. J lost 2 bases, V lost 0 bases, and 2 bases had no gene match. The CDR3 contains 15 residues. CDR1 is SGDLS, CDR2 YYNGEE, per germline. The data belong to a study of response to subunit inactivated influenza vaccine. Whole-study findings and limits: Only a handful of new T cells, the authors suggested, are recruited with each seasonal influenza vaccination.

TCRdb analysed the RT-PCR reads with MiXCR anew, one entry per CDR3 protein. This sample has over 650,000 distinct CDR3 sequences, with about 18% found just once. This sequence joins TRBV9 and TRBJ2-1; 7 nucleotides align to TRBD1. Sequenced material: PBMCs from blood, taken about 5 days after vaccination. This TCR was sampled from a man in his fifties who received an inactivated influenza vaccine. CDR3 nucleotides: TGTGCCAGCAGCGTAGGGGACAGTCCCTACAATGAGCAGTTCTTC. Encoded protein: CASSVGDSPYNEQFF. Full variable domain (rest looked up from reference TRBV9 and TRBJ2-1): DSGVTQTPKHLITATGQRVTLRCSPRSGDLSVYWYQQSLDQGLQFLIQYYNGEERAKGNILERFSAQQFPDLHSELNLSSLELGDSALYFCASSVGDSPYNEQFFGPGTRLTVL.